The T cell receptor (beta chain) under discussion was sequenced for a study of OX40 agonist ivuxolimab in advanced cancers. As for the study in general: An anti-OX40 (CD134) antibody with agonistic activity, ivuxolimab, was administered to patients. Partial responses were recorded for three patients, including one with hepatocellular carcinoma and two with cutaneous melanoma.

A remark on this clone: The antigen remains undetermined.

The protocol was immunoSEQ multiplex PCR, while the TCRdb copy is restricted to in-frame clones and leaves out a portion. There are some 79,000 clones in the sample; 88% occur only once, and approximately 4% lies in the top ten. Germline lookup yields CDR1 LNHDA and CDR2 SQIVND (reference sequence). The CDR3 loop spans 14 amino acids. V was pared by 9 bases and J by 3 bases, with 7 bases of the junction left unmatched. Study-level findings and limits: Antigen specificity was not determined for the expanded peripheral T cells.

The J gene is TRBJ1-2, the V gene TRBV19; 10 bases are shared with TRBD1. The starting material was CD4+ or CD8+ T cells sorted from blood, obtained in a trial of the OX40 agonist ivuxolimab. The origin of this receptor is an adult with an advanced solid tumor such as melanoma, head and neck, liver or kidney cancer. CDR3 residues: CASTPGTGDYGYTF. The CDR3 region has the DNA TGTGCCAGCACACCCGGGACAGGGGACTATGGCTACACCTTC.